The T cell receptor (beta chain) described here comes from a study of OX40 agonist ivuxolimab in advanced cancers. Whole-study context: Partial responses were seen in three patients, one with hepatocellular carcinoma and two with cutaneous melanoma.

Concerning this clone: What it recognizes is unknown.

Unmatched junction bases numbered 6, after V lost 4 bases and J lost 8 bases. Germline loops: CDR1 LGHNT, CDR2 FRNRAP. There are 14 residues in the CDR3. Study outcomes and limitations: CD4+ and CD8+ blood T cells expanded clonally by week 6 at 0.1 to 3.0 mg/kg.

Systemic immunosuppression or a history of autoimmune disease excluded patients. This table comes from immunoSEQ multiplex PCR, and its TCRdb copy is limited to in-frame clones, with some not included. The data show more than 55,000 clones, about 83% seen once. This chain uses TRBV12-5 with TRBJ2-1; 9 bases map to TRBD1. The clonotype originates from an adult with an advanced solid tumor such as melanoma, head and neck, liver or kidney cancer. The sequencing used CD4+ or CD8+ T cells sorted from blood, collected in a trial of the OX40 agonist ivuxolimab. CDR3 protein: CASGWGQGRDEQFF. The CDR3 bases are TGTGCTAGTGGTTGGGGACAGGGTAGGGATGAGCAGTTCTTC.